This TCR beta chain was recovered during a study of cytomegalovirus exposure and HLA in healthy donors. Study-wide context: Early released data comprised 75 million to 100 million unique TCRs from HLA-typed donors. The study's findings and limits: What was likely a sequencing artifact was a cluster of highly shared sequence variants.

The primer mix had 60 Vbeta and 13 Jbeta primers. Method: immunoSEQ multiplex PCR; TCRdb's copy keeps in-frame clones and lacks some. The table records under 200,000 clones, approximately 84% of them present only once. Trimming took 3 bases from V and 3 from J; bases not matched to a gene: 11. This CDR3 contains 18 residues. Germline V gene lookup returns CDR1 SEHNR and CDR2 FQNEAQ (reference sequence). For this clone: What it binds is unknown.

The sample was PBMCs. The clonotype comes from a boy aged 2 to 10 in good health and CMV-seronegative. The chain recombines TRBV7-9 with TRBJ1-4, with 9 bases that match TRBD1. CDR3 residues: CASSFPPGQGLANEKLFF. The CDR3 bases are TGTGCCAGCAGCTTTCCTCCGGGACAGGGTCTCGCTAATGAAAAACTGTTTTTT.